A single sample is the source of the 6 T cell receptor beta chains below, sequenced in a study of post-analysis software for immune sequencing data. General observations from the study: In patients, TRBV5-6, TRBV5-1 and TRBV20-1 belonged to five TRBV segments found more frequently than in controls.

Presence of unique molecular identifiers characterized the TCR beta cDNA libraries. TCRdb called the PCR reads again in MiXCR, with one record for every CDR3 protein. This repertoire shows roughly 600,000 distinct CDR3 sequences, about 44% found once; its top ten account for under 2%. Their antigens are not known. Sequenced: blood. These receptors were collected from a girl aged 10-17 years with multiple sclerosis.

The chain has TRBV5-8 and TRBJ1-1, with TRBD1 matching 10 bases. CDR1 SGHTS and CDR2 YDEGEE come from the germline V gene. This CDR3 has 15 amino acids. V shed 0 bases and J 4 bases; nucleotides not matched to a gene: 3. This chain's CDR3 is CASSLGQGARTEAFF. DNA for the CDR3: TGTGCCAGCAGCTTGGGACAGGGGGCTCGCACTGAAGCTTTCTTT. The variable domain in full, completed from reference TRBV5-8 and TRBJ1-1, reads EAGVTQSPTHLIKTRGQQATLRCSPISGHTSVYWYQQALGLGLQFLLWYDEGEERNRGNFPPRFSGRQFPNYSSELNVNALELEDSALYLCASSLGQGARTEAFFGQGTRLTVV.

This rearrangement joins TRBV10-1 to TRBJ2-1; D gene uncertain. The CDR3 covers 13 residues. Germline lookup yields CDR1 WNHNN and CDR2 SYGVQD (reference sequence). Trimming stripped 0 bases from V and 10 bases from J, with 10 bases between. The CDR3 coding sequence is TGCGCCAGCAGTGAGTCAAGGCCCTTGGAGCAGTTCTTC. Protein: CASSESRPLEQFF.

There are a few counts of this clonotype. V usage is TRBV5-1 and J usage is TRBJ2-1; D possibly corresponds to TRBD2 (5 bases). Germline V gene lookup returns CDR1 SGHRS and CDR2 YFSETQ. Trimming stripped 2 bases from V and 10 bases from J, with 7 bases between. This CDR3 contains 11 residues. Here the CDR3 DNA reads TGCGCCAGCAGCTTTAGCGTAGAGCAGTTCTTC. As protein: CASSFSVEQFF.

The CDR3 loop reads CASSYEGGYTEAFF. The CDR3 DNA follows: TGTGCCAGCAGTTACGAGGGAGGGTACACTGAAGCTTTCTTT. The gene calls are TRBV6-5 and TRBJ1-1; D is unclear. Deletions cut 2 bases from V and 3 bases from J, with 10 bases between. CDR1 is MNHEY, CDR2 SVGAGI, per germline. This CDR3 is built from 14 residues.

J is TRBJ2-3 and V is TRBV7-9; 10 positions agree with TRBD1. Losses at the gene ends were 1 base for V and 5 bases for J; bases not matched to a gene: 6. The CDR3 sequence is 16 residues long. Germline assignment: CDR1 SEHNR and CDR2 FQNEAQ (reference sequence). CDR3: CASSLGDRGREDTQYF. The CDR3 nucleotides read TGTGCCAGCAGCTTAGGTGACAGGGGGCGTGAAGATACGCAGTATTTT.

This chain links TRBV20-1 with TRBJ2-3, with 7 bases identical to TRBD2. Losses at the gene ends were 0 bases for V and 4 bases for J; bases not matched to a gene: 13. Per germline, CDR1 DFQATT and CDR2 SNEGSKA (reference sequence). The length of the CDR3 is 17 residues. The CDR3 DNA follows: TGCAGTGCTAGAGACCCGAGGCGGGAGTCTCGCCCAGATACGCAGTATTTT. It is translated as CSARDPRRESRPDTQYF.